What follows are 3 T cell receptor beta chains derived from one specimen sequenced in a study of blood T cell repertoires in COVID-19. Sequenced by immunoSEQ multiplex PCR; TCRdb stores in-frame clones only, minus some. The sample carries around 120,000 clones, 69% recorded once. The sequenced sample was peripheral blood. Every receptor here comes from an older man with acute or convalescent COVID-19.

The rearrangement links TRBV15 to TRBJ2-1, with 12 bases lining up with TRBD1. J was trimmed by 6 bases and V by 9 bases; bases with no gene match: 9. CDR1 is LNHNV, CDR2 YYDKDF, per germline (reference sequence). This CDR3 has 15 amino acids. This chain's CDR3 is CATTYGTGGFNEQFF. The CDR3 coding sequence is TGTGCCACTACCTACGGGACAGGGGGCTTCAATGAGCAGTTCTTC.

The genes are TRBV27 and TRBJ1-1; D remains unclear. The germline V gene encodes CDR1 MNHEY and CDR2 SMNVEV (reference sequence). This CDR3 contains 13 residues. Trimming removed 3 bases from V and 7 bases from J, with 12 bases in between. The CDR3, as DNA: TGTGCCAGCAGTTTTAGGCAGGAAAGTGAAGCTTTCTTT. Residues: CASSFRQESEAFF.

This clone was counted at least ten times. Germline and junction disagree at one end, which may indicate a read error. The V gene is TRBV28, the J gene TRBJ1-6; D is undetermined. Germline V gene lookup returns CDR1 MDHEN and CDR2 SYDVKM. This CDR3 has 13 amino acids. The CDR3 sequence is CASTLGGSSPLHF. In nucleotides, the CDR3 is TGTGCCAGCACTTTAGGAGGTAGTTCACCCCTCCACTTT. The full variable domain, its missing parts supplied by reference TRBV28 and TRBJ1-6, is DVKVTQSSRYLVKRTGEKVFLECVQDMDHENMFWYRQDPGLGLRLIYFSYDVKMKEKGDIPEGYSVSREKKERFSLILESASTNQTSMYLCASTLGGSSPLHFGNGTRLTVT.